Presented here are 27 T cell receptor beta chains from one specimen sequenced in a study of patients and donors after allogeneic stem cell transplantation. Via MiXCR, TCRdb re-called the RT-PCR reads, giving one row per CDR3 protein. The repertoire holds about 150,000 distinct CDR3 sequences, about two fifths seen once, with 50% in the top ten. Sequenced sample: blood, either unsorted or a sorted T cell fraction (not recorded which). The origin of the receptors is a human donor who was either an allogeneic HSCT recipient or a stem cell or donor lymphocyte infusion donor (not recorded which). It is not recorded whose cells these are; they may come from a transplant donor.

This clonotype was recorded a few times. The rearrangement uses TRBV6-1 and TRBJ1-6; D not resolved. Looked up from germline, CDR1 is MNHNS and CDR2 is SASEGT. V lost 7 bases and J lost 10, with 14 bases in between. This CDR3 comprises 13 residues. CDR3 amino acids: CASMGLGGSPLHF. Here the CDR3 DNA reads TGTGCCAGCATGGGGTTGGGAGGATCACCCCTCCACTTT.

This clonotype turned up a few times. V and J are TRBV4-3 and TRBJ2-3, with D possibly being TRBD2 (7 bases). The CDR3 contains 15 residues. V lost 4 bases, J lost 4 bases, and 15 bases lay in between. CDR1 is LGHNA, CDR2 YSLEER, per germline. CDR3: CASSLTRGGADTQYF. DNA of the CDR3: TGCGCCAGCAGCCTTACTAGAGGGGGGGCAGATACGCAGTATTTT.

This clonotype is a singleton in its sample. The genes are TRBV20-1 and TRBJ2-1; D is perhaps TRBD1 (5 bases). The CDR3 is 13 residues long. The V and J ends lost 3 bases and 5 bases respectively, with 11 bases between them. The germline gives CDR1 DFQATT, CDR2 SNEGSKA (reference sequence). DNA for the CDR3: TGCAGTGCTAGTTACAGGCCAGACAATGAGCAGTTCTTC. Translated, it gives CSASYRPDNEQFF.

The V call is TRBV7-9, the J call TRBJ1-3; D is ambiguous. The ends were cut back, 11 bases at V and 1 base at J, with 6 bases in the middle. The CDR3 runs to 11 residues. Germline CDR1 reads SEHNR; CDR2 reads FQNEAQ (reference sequence). In nucleotides, the CDR3 is TGTGCCCCCACTTCTGGAAACACCATATATTTT. Translated, it gives CAPTSGNTIYF.

This clonotype was seen more than once but under ten times. This sequence joins TRBV6-2 or TRBV6-3 and TRBJ1-5; D is possibly TRBD1 (5 bases). Germline CDR1 reads MNHEY; CDR2 reads SVGEGT. This CDR3 contains 18 residues. The germline V and J ends were trimmed by 0 bases and 0 bases, with 15 bases remaining between them. This CDR3 is CASSYSPTQVDSNQPQHF. The CDR3 DNA is TGTGCCAGCAGTTACTCGCCCACACAGGTTGATAGCAATCAGCCCCAGCATTTT.

The V call is TRBV20-1, the J call TRBJ1-2; 7 bases map to TRBD1. J gave up 7 bases and V 5 bases, and 13 bases lay outside the gene matches. Germline-derived CDR1 and CDR2 are DFQATT and SNEGSKA (reference sequence). The CDR3 loop spans 14 amino acids. The CDR3 region is CSAWNDRVNPGYTF. The CDR3 nucleotides are TGCAGTGCTTGGAACGACAGGGTAAATCCTGGCTACACCTTC.

The sample holds many counts of this clonotype. The chain couples TRBV25-1 to TRBJ1-1, with D perhaps TRBD1 (6 bases). Deletions cut 4 bases from V and 4 bases from J, with 13 bases between. This CDR3 is 14 amino acids long. Looked up from germline, CDR1 is MGHDK and CDR2 is SYGVNS. The CDR3 coding sequence is TGTGCCAGCAGTGGCGGACAGTTACTCACTGAAGCTTTCTTT. Translating gives CASSGGQLLTEAFF.

This chain links TRBV28 with TRBJ1-2, with D unresolved. V shed 5 bases and J shed 3 bases, with 4 bases lying between them. The CDR3 loop spans 11 amino acids. Looked up from germline, CDR1 is MDHEN and CDR2 is SYDVKM. The CDR3 DNA reads as TGTGCCAGCAGTACTCACTATGGCTACACCTTC. The encoded protein is CASSTHYGYTF.

This rearrangement joins TRBV6-5 to TRBJ1-6; no clear D gene. The CDR3 sequence is 16 residues long. V lost 0 bases and J lost 2, with 8 bases in between. CDR1 and CDR2 from the germline V gene are MNHEY and SVGAGI. The CDR3 protein is CASSYSGGAYNSPLHF. CDR3 DNA sequence: TGTGCCAGCAGTTACTCAGGCGGGGCCTATAATTCACCCCTCCACTTT.

This clonotype was counted only a few times. The genes are TRBV12-3 or TRBV12-4 and TRBJ1-4, with 9 nucleotides matching TRBD1. The CDR3 loop spans 16 amino acids. J was trimmed by 7 bases and V by 7 bases; bases with no gene match: 13. The CDR3 sequence: CASTTGTGGFGEKLFF. As DNA, the CDR3 is TGTGCCAGCACCACGGGTACAGGGGGCTTCGGTGAAAAACTGTTTTTT.

This sequence joins TRBV5-1 and TRBJ1-1, with D tentatively TRBD1 (6 bases). With 1 base removed from V and 0 bases from J, the gap between germline ends came to 22 bases. The CDR3 extends over 19 amino acids. Per germline, CDR1 SGHRS and CDR2 YFSETQ. Written as DNA, the CDR3 is TGCGCCAGCAGCTTGATACCCCCCCGCCAGGGGCGGTTGAACACTGAAGCTTTCTTT. Its translation: CASSLIPPRQGRLNTEAFF.

This clonotype was detected only a few times. The chain links TRBV5-1 to TRBJ1-5, with a weak D call TRBD1 (5 bases). The CDR3 covers 15 residues. Trimming left V 0 bases short and J 5 bases short, with 12 bases between. Per the germline V gene, CDR1 is SGHRS and CDR2 is YFSETQ. CDR3 sequence (DNA): TGCGCCAGCAGCTTGGAGGGGTGGAGCGATCAGCCCCAGCATTTT. As protein: CASSLEGWSDQPQHF.

The chain combines TRBV13 with TRBJ1-2, with D unresolved. Germline CDR1 is PRHDT and CDR2 is FYEKMQ (reference sequence). The CDR3 is 14 amino acids. V was trimmed by 5 bases and J by 8 bases, leaving 18 bases between them. This CDR3 is CASSPRTTIVGYTF. DNA of the CDR3: TGTGCCAGCAGCCCCCGGACCACCATAGTCGGCTACACCTTC.

The V call is TRBV12-3 or TRBV12-4, the J call TRBJ2-5; 7 nucleotides agree with TRBD1. CDR3 length: 15 residues. V dropped 8 bases and J dropped 4; count of bases not matched to a gene: 13. The CDR3 nucleotides are TGTGCCAGCCGCCCGTCAGGGGGTTTAGGAGAGACCCAGTACTTC. It translates to CASRPSGGLGETQYF.

This chain uses TRBV28 with TRBJ2-7; a possible D gene is TRBD1 (6 bases). The V end lost 4 bases, the J end lost 0 bases, and 16 bases lay between the germline ends. The CDR3 extends over 16 amino acids. Germline CDR1 MDHEN, CDR2 SYDVKM. CDR3 in amino acids: CASSSPGVPSSYEQYV. The CDR3 DNA reads TGTGCCAGCAGTTCCCCAGGGGTACCGTCCTCCTACGAGCAGTACGTC.

The CDR3 is CASSSQWTPPPDTQYF. The DNA for the CDR3 is TGTGCCAGCAGTTCCCAATGGACCCCGCCCCCAGATACGCAGTATTTT. The genes are TRBV28 and TRBJ2-3; D is ambiguous. The germline V gene encodes CDR1 MDHEN and CDR2 SYDVKM. The CDR3 contains 16 residues. Trimming removed 4 bases at V and 4 bases at J, with 18 bases between.

This clonotype was recorded a few times. The CDR3 bases are TGTGCCAGCAGCTTCGTACAGGGAAGTAATTCACCCCTCCACTTT. It translates to CASSFVQGSNSPLHF. J is TRBJ1-6 and V is TRBV7-9, with D possibly TRBD1 on 6 matching bases. Trimming cost V 3 bases and J 6 bases, with 12 bases left between them. CDR3 length: 15 amino acids. Per the germline V gene, CDR1 is SEHNR and CDR2 is FQNEAQ (reference sequence).

This clonotype showed up many times. The V and J genes are TRBV12-3 or TRBV12-4 and TRBJ1-2; unclear D gene. The CDR3 is 13 amino acids. V lost 3 bases to trimming and J lost 2 bases, with 7 bases between them. As DNA, the CDR3 is TGTGCCAGCAGTTTTGAGGCAAACTATGGCTACACCTTC. As protein: CASSFEANYGYTF.

This chain uses TRBV29-1 with TRBJ2-5; TRBD2 matches 10 bases. CDR1 and CDR2 (germline): SQVTM, ANQGSEA. The CDR3 has 14 amino acids. After removal of 6 bases from V and 1 base from J, the junction contained 5 bases not matched to a gene. This CDR3 reads CSVRASGGQETQYF. The CDR3 DNA follows: TGCAGCGTCAGGGCTAGCGGGGGCCAAGAGACCCAGTACTTC.

The rearrangement uses TRBV5-6 and TRBJ1-4; D might be TRBD1 (5 bases). The CDR3 totals 13 residues. Germline assignment: CDR1 SGHDT and CDR2 YYEEEE. Trimming cost V 5 bases and J 7 bases, with 12 bases left between them. The CDR3: CASSPAGGEKLFF. The CDR3 DNA reads TGTGCCAGCAGTCCGGCGGGGGGTGAAAAACTGTTTTTT.

This clonotype occurred many times. The chain joins TRBV12-3 or TRBV12-4 to TRBJ1-5, with a possible D match to TRBD1 (6 bases). CDR3 length: 14 amino acids. V was cut by 7 bases and J by 6 bases, with 16 bases left in between. In DNA form, the CDR3 reads TGTGCCAGCACCTCGGGGGGCTTAGCTCAGCCCCAGCATTTT. It encodes CASTSGGLAQPQHF.

The J gene is TRBJ2-1, the V gene TRBV9, with D maybe TRBD1 (5 bases). This CDR3 comprises 18 residues. Germline lookup yields CDR1 SGDLS and CDR2 YYNGEE. V lost 0 bases to trimming and J lost 0 bases, with 16 bases between them. CDR3 in amino acids: CASSVGGAGILSYNEQFF. DNA for the CDR3: TGTGCCAGCAGCGTAGGAGGCGCAGGGATCCTCTCCTACAATGAGCAGTTCTTC.

The J gene is TRBJ1-6, the V gene TRBV9; D remains unclear. The germline gives CDR1 SGDLS, CDR2 YYNGEE. V lost 0 bases and J lost 7, with 5 bases in between. The CDR3 extends over 13 amino acids. The CDR3 sequence: CASSVALNSPLHF. The DNA of the CDR3 is TGTGCCAGCAGCGTAGCTCTCAATTCACCCCTCCACTTT.

This clonotype was picked up a small number of times. The chain uses TRBV4-3 and TRBJ1-5; no reliable D call. V lost 1 base, J lost 5 bases, and 6 bases lay in between. The CDR3 length is 13 residues. Germline values: CDR1 LGHNA, CDR2 YSLEER. CDR3 residues: CASSQGRDQPQHF. The CDR3 DNA is TGCGCCAGCAGCCAAGGCAGAGATCAGCCCCAGCATTTT.

This chain joins TRBV5-1 and TRBJ2-7, with D possibly being TRBD1 or TRBD2 (5 bases each). CDR3 length equals 14 residues. The germline V and J ends were trimmed by 2 bases and 2 bases, with 11 bases remaining between them. Germline V gene lookup returns CDR1 SGHRS and CDR2 YFSETQ. In nucleotides, the CDR3 is TGCGCCAGCAGCTTCGATCAGGGACCCTACGAGCAGTACGTC. This encodes CASSFDQGPYEQYV.

Ten or more counts support this clonotype. This chain links TRBV12-3 or TRBV12-4 with TRBJ1-5; D not certain. This CDR3 contains 13 residues. Trimming removed 6 bases at V and 4 bases at J, with 10 bases between. The CDR3 bases are TGTGCCAGCAGCCGAGACGGGAATCAGCCCCAGCATTTT. Translation gives CASSRDGNQPQHF.

This clonotype was seen a handful of times. The chain joins TRBV18 to TRBJ1-2; 8 bases are shared with TRBD1. Per the germline V gene, CDR1 is KGHSH and CDR2 is LQKENI. This CDR3 has 14 amino acids. V shed 2 bases, J shed 6 bases, and the junction held 5 bases outside the gene matches. The CDR3 DNA follows: TGTGCCAGCTCACCAAACGCAGGGGGCGATGGCTACACCTTC. Its translation is CASSPNAGGDGYTF. Full variable domain (missing parts from reference TRBV18 and TRBJ1-2): NAGVMQNPRHLVRRRGQEARLRCSPMKGHSHVYWYRQLPEEGLKFMVYLQKENIIDESGMPKERFSAEFPKEGPSILRIQQVVRGDSAAYFCASSPNAGGDGYTFGSGTRLTVV.